A single T cell receptor (beta chain) is shown here with its context. Its antigen is not known. PCR used 60 Vbeta primers and 13 Jbeta primers. The repertoire was sequenced with immunoSEQ multiplex PCR; TCRdb's copy has only in-frame clones and lacks some. Of around 130,000 clones listed, 82% are singletons. This sample is part of a study of cytomegalovirus exposure and HLA in healthy donors. The CDR3 consists of 14 residues. CDR1 is MNHEY and CDR2 is SVGAGI in the germline V gene. Study outcomes and limitations: Fewer N-insertions than the approximately 700-donor mean were reportedly shown by an Asian-associated ancestry cluster in a later analysis. Judged likely to be a sequencing artifact was a cluster of highly shared sequence variants. Per a prior analysis, the majority of TCR beta V segments were productive roughly 87% or roughly 30% of the time.

The genes are TRBV6-5 and TRBJ2-5, with a tentative D call TRBD1 (5 bases). The end of the DNA aligns better with TRBJ2-7, so the J call may be wrong. This clonotype was sampled from a male donor in good health and CMV-seropositive. Sequencing input: PBMCs. CDR3: CASNDPRVPYEQYF. Written as DNA, the CDR3 is TGTGCCAGCAATGACCCCAGGGTCCCCTACGAGCAGTACTTC.